The present T cell receptor beta chain was sequenced within a study of cytomegalovirus exposure and HLA in healthy donors. With regard to this clone: As yet, its antigen is unknown.

The CDR3 consists of 17 residues. V was cut by 8 bases and J by 4 bases, with 24 bases left in between. Looked up from germline, CDR1 is SEHNR and CDR2 is FQNEAQ (reference sequence). The study's findings and limits: When a later analysis was performed, an Asian-associated ancestry cluster reportedly had fewer N-insertions than the 666-donor mean. The study dropped some indistinguishable V segments, TRBV6-2 and TRBV6-3 among them. As a later analysis showed, a missense DCLRE1C variant was linked to trimming of TCR beta V- and J-genes. Investigators reported more than 150 TCR beta chains as tied to cytomegalovirus.

The PCR ran on 60 Vbeta and 13 Jbeta primers. Sequencing was performed with immunoSEQ multiplex PCR; in TCRdb, only in-frame clones are kept and a portion is missing. The table records more than 110,000 clones, approximately 80% of them present only once. The chain employs TRBV7-9 and TRBJ2-1, with TRBD1 as a possible D gene (7 bases). The sequence was obtained from a male donor in good health and CMV-seronegative. Sequences were obtained from PBMCs. Written as DNA, the CDR3 is TGTGCCAGCTTACCCCCTCGCCCGTCAGGGGGGTACAATGAGCAGTTCTTC. This translates into CASLPPRPSGGYNEQFF.